This T cell receptor beta chain was documented in a study of cytomegalovirus exposure and HLA in healthy donors. Study results and caveats: Donors belonging to an Asian-associated ancestry cluster reportedly showed fewer N-insertions in productive TCRs than the 666-donor mean, according to what a later analysis found. Within an earlier analysis, most TCR beta V segments proved productive either about 90% or about 30% of the time.

As for this clone: Its antigen is undetermined.

The PCR employed 60 Vbeta primers together with 13 Jbeta primers. Original processing methods: The count from a later analysis was some 76 million unique TCR beta chains, approximately 9.9 million of them shared. TCRdb's copy holds only in-frame clones and misses some; the assay was immunoSEQ multiplex PCR. Clone size and the V and J calls come from that table; the DNA yielded D and trimming. The table records about 260,000 clones, 80% to 90% of them present only once. Everyone who donated was a healthy bone marrow donor. The length of the CDR3 is 14 residues. Unmatched junction bases numbered 7, after V lost 4 bases and J lost 4 bases. Germline-derived CDR1 and CDR2 are SGHVS and FQNEAQ.

This TCR was recovered from a woman in her forties in good health and CMV-seropositive. The chain is built from TRBV7-8 and TRBJ2-7; 7 nucleotides agree with TRBD1. The sequenced sample consisted of PBMCs. The CDR3: CASSSDRERYEQYF. CDR3 DNA sequence: TGTGCCAGCAGCTCTGACAGGGAGAGGTACGAGCAGTACTTC.